This T cell receptor (beta chain) was observed in a study of T cells in Graves' hyperthyroidism and ophthalmopathy. Points from the study as a whole: From stable hyperthyroidism, ophthalmopathy was separated by a 13 V-J model. Most clonotypes that expanded in the thyroid above 0.001 also showed up in blood.

Stable hyperthyroidism: no ophthalmopathy progression over 18 months of follow-up. Approximately 10 ml of fresh peripheral blood supplied the PBMCs. The CDR3 extends over 14 amino acids. From germline, CDR1 is LNHDA and CDR2 SQIVND (reference sequence). V was shortened by 10 bases and J by 0 bases, with 13 bases between the two germline ends. TCR beta CDR3 regions were amplified from RNA transcripts. A set of HTBI primers served as the primers for a first-round RT-PCR of the TCR CDR3. TCRdb reprocessed the multiplex PCR reads via MiXCR and lists one record per CDR3 protein. The data hold hundreds of thousands of distinct CDR3 sequences, with 13% observed a single time. On this clonotype itself: Its antigen is currently unknown.

V and J are TRBV19 and TRBJ1-5; a weak D match, TRBD1 (5 bases). Sample: blood. The TCR sequence derives from a woman aged 18-35 years with Graves' hyperthyroidism. CDR3 nucleotide sequence: TGTGCCACGGGGGAGATGAATAGCAATCAGCCCCAGCATTTT. It is translated as CATGEMNSNQPQHF.